This is a list of T cell receptor beta chains from one sample in a study of shared clonotypes between healthy human individuals. Sequencing used immunoSEQ multiplex PCR; TCRdb keeps in-frame clones, though not all of them. The repertoire has roughly 2,500,000 clones, approximately 93% of them found once; the top ten carry about 0.38%. Sequenced: naive CD4+ T cells from PBMCs. These receptors came from a young man in good health. Some clones in this sample may be carry-over from other donors' samples. The CDR3 runs from the conserved cysteine through the conserved F or W. The D gene is left open where the match is weak. Only part of the rows carry a size: once, few, many, or a class if the clone is expanded.

d_gene	v_gene	j_gene	abundance	CDR3nt	CDR3aa
-	TRBV7-9	TRBJ1-1	few	TGTGCCAGCAGCACCCAAATGAACACTGAAGCTTTCTTT	CASSTQMNTEAFF
TRBD1	TRBV9	TRBJ2-1	-	TGTGCCAGCAGCGTAGAGGGACAGGGTCTCGGTGGGAATGAGCAGTTCTTC	CASSVEGQGLGGNEQFF
TRBD2	TRBV29-1	TRBJ2-1	-	TGCAGCGTCCGCGGGAGGAACTACAATGAGCAGTTCTTC	CSVRGRNYNEQFF
TRBD1	TRBV30	TRBJ1-6	-	TGTGCCTGGATAGCAGACAGGGGGCTTGGATCACCCCTCCACTTT	CAWIADRGLGSPLHF
-	TRBV13	TRBJ2-7	-	TGTGCCAGCAGCACAAGGGACGGACCCTACGAGCAGTACTTC	CASSTRDGPYEQYF
-	TRBV19	TRBJ2-1	-	TGTGCCAGTAGTATAAGGGCTCCCTTCGGAGGGCTGGTGGGGGCAGGCTCCTACAATGAGCAGTTCTTC	CASSIRAPFGGLVGAGSYNEQFF
-	TRBV5-1	TRBJ2-1	-	TGCGCCAGCAGCTTGGCTAACTCCCTAAGAAATGAGCAGTTCTTC	CASSLANSLRNEQFF
-	TRBV28	TRBJ2-1	-	TGTGCCAGCAGTTTAACTAGTAGCCTTTCGTACAATGAGCAGTTCTTC	CASSLTSSLSYNEQFF
-	TRBV11-3	TRBJ2-5	-	TGTGCCAGCAGCTTAGAACGAGTTGCAACCCAGTACTTC	CASSLERVATQYF
-	TRBV19	TRBJ1-5	few	TGTGCCAGTAGTAAGAGAGAAAATCAGCCCCAGCATTTT	CASSKRENQPQHF
-	TRBV15	TRBJ2-7	-	TGTGCCACCAGCCCAAGACGGGACCGTGACGAGCAGTACTTC	CATSPRRDRDEQYF
-	TRBV29-1	TRBJ2-1	once	TGCAGCTTTGATCCGCTGTCCTACAATGAGCAGTTCTTC	CSFDPLSYNEQFF